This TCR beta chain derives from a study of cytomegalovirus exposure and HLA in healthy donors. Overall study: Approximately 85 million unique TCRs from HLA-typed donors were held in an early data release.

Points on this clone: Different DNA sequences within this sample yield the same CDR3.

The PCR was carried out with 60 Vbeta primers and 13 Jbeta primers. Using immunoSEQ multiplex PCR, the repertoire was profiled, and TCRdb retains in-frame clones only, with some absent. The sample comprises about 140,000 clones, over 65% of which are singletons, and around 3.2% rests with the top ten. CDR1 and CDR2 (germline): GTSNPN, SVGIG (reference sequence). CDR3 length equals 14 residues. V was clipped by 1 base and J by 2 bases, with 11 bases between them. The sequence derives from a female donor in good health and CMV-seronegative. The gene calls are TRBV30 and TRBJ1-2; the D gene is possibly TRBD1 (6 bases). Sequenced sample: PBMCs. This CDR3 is CAWSAPDRNYGYTF. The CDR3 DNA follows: TGTGCCTGGAGTGCCCCGGACAGAAACTATGGCTACACCTTC.